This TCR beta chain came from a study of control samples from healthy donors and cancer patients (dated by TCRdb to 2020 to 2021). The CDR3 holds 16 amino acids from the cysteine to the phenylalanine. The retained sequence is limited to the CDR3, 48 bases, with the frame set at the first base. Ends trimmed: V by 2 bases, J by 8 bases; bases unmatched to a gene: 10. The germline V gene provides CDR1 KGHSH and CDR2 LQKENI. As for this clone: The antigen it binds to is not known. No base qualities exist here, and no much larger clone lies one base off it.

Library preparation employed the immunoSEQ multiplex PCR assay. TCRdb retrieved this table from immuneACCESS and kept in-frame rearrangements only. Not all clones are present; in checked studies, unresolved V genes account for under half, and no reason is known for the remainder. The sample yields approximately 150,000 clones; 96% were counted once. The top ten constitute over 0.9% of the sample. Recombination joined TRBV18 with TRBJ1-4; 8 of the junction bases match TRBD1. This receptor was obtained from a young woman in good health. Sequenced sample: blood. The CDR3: CASSPSFTRGREKLFF. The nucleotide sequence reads TGTGCCAGCTCACCATCGTTTACCAGGGGGCGCGAAAAACTGTTTTTT.